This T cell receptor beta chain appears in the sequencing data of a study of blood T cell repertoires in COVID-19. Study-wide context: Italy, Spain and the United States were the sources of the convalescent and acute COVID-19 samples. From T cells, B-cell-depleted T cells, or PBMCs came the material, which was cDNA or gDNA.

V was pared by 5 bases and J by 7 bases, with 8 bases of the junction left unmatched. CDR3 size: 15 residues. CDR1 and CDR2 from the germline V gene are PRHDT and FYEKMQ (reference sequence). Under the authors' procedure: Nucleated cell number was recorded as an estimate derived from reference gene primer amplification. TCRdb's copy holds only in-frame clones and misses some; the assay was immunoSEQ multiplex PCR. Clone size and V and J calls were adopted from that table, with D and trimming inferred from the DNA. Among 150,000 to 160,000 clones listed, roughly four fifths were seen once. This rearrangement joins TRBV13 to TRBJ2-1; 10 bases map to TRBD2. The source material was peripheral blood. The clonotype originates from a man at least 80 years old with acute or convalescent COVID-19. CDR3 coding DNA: TGTGCCAGCAGCCCCTTCAGCGGGGGGGGGAATGAGCAGTTCTTC. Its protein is CASSPFSGGGNEQFF.